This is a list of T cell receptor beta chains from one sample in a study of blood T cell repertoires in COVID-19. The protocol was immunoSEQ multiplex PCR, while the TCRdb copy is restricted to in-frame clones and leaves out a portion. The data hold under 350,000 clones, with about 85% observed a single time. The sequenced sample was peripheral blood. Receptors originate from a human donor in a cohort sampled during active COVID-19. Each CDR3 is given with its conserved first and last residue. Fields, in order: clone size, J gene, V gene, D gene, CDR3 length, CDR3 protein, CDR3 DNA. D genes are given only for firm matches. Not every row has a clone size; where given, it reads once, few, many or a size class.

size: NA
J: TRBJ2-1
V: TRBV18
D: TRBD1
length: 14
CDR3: CASSLGQGHNEQFF
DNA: TGTGCCAGCTCACTTGGACAGGGTCACAATGAGCAGTTCTTC

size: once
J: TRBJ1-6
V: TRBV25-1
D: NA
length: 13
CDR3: CASRKGAGSPLHF
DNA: TGTGCCAGCAGGAAAGGGGCAGGTTCACCCCTCCACTTT

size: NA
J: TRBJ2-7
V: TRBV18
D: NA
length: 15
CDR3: CASSMGGTGPYEQYF
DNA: TGTGCCAGCTCCATGGGGGGGACAGGACCCTACGAGCAGTACTTC

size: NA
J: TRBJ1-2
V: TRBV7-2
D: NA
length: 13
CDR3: CASSLVEIYGYTF
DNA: TGTGCCAGCAGCTTAGTCGAGATCTATGGCTACACCTTC

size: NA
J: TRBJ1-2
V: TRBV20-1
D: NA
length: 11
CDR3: CSAPTNYGYTF
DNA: TGCAGTGCTCCAACTAACTATGGCTACACCTTC

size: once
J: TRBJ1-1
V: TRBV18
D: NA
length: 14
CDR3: CASSPRGYPTEAFF
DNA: TGTGCCAGCTCACCGCGGGGGTATCCCACTGAAGCTTTCTTT

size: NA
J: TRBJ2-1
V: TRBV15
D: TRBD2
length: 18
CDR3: CATSRTAGGIGSYNEQFF
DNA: TGTGCCACCAGCAGAACTGCCGGGGGGATCGGGTCCTACAATGAGCAGTTCTTC

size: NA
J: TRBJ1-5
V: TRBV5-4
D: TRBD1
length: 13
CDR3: CASSVDRDQPQHF
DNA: TGTGCCAGCAGCGTCGACAGGGATCAGCCCCAGCATTTT

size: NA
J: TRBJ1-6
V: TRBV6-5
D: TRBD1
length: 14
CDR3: CASSPTGADSPLHF
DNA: TGTGCCAGCAGCCCGACAGGGGCGGATTCACCCCTCCACTTT

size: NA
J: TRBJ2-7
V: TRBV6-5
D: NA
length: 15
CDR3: CASSYGRGGLTEQYF
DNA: TGTGCCAGCAGTTACGGGCGGGGCGGACTTACCGAGCAGTACTTC

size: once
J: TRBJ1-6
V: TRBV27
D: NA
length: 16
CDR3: CASSLRGLSGNSPLHF
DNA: TGTGCCAGCAGTTTAAGAGGTCTATCGGGTAATTCACCCCTCCACTTT

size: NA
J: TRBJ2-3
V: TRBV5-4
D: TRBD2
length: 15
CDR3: CASSLSSGSTDTQYF
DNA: TGTGCCAGCAGCTTGTCTAGCGGATCCACAGATACGCAGTATTTT

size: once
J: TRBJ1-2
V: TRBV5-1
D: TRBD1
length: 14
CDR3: CASSLSQGEDGYTF
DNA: TGCGCCAGCAGCTTGAGCCAGGGGGAGGATGGCTACACCTTC

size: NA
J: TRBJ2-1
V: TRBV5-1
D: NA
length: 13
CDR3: CASSFRDYNEQFF
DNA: TGCGCCAGCAGCTTCCGGGACTACAATGAGCAGTTCTTC

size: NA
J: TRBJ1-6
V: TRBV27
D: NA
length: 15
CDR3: CASSFLQGGSSPLHF
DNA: TGTGCCAGCAGTTTTTTACAGGGAGGGAGTTCACCCCTCCACTTT

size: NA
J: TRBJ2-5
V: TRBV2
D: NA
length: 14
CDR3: CASSYSRDGETQYF
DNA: TGTGCCAGCAGTTATTCACGGGATGGAGAGACCCAGTACTTC

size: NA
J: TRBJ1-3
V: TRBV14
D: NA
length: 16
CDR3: CASSQGRKYSGNTIYF
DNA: TGTGCCAGCAGCCAAGGCAGAAAGTACTCTGGAAACACCATATATTTT

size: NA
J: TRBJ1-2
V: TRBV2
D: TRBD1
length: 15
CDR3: CASSYGTGGMAGYTF
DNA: TGTGCCAGCAGTTACGGGACAGGGGGAATGGCGGGCTACACCTTC

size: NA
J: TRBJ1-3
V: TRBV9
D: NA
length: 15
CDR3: CASSVERSSGNTIYF
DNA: TGTGCCAGCAGCGTAGAGAGGAGCTCTGGAAACACCATATATTTT

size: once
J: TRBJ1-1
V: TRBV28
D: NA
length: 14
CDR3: CASSLSWGSTEAFF
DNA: TGTGCCAGCAGTTTGTCATGGGGCTCGACTGAAGCTTTCTTT

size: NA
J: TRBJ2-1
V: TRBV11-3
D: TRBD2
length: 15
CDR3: CASSLGASGRGEQFF
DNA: TGTGCCAGCAGCTTAGGGGCTAGCGGGAGAGGTGAGCAGTTCTTC

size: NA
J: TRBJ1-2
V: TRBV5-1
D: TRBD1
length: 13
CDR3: CASRTGGNYGYTF
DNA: TGCGCCAGCAGGACAGGGGGCAACTATGGCTACACCTTC

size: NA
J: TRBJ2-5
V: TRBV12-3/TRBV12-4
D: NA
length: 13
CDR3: CASRRTVQETQYF
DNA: TGTGCCAGCAGGAGGACAGTCCAAGAGACCCAGTACTTC

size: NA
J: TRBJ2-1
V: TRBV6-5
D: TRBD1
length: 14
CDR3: CASSFTGASNEQFF
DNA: TGTGCCAGCAGTTTCACAGGGGCTTCTAATGAGCAGTTCTTC

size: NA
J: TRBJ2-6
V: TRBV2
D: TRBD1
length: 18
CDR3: CASSVDRGTLSGANVLTF
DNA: TGTGCCAGCAGTGTAGACAGGGGGACTCTCTCTGGGGCCAACGTCCTGACTTTC

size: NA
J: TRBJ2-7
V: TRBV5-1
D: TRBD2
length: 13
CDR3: CASSWAGAYEQYF
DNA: TGCGCCAGCAGCTGGGCGGGAGCCTACGAGCAGTACTTC

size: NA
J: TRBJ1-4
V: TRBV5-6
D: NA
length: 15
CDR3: CASSSYRQANEKLFF
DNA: TGTGCCAGCAGCTCGTATCGACAGGCTAATGAAAAACTGTTTTTT

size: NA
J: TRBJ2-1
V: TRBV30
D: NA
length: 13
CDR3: CAWSVGGLNEQFF
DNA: TGTGCCTGGAGTGTGGGCGGACTCAATGAGCAGTTCTTC

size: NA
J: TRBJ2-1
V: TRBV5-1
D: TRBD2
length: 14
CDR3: CASSSGLADNEQFF
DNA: TGCGCCAGCAGCTCCGGACTAGCGGACAATGAGCAGTTCTTC

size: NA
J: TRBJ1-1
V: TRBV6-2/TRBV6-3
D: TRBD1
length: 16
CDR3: CASSFNHRGGNTEAFF
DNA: TGTGCCAGCAGTTTCAATCACAGGGGAGGAAACACTGAAGCTTTCTTT

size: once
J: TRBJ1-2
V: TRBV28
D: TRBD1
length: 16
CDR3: CASSPSSRQGGDGYTF
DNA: TGTGCCAGCAGTCCCTCCTCCAGACAGGGTGGTGACGGCTACACCTTC

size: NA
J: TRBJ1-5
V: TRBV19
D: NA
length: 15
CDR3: CASRRQGGKNQPQHF
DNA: TGTGCCAGTAGGCGCCAGGGCGGGAAAAATCAGCCCCAGCATTTT

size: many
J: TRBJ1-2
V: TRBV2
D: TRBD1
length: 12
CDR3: CASTTGGRGYTF
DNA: TGTGCCAGCACGACAGGGGGCCGTGGCTACACCTTC

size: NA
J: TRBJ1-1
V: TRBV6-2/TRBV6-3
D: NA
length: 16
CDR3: CASSSFPGEKDPEAFF
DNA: TGTGCCAGCAGCTCCTTCCCAGGGGAGAAGGACCCTGAAGCTTTCTTT

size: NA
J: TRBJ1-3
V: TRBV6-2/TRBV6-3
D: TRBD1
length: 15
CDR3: CASSYLGQPSNTIYF
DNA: TGTGCCAGCAGTTACCTGGGACAGCCTTCAAACACCATATATTTT

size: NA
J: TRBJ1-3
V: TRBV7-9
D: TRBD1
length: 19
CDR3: CASSLGGTDARSSGNTIYF
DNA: TGTGCCAGCAGCTTAGGTGGGACAGATGCCCGGAGCTCTGGAAACACCATATATTTT

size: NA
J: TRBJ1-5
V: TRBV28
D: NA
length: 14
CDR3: CASSSSGGNQPQHF
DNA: TGTGCCAGCAGTTCCTCAGGGGGCAATCAGCCCCAGCATTTT

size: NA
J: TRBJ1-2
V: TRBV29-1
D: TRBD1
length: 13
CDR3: CSVTGTVRYGYTF
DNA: TGCAGCGTCACAGGGACAGTACGGTATGGCTACACCTTC

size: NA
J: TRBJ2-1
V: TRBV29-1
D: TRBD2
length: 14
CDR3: CSVQLLAGNNEQFF
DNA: TGCAGCGTCCAATTACTAGCGGGGAACAATGAGCAGTTCTTC

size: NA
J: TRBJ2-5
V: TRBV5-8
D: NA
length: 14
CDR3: CASKEKGFRETQYF
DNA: TGTGCCAGCAAGGAAAAGGGGTTTCGAGAGACCCAGTACTTC

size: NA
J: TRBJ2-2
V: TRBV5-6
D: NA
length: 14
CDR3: CASSLSGVAGELFF
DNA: TGTGCCAGCAGCTTGTCCGGGGTGGCCGGGGAGCTGTTTTTT

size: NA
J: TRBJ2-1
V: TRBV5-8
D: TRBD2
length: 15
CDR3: CASSWTGGRADEQFF
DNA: TGTGCCAGCAGCTGGACGGGAGGACGGGCGGATGAGCAGTTCTTC

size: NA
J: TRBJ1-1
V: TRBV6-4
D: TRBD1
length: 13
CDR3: CASRTGVRTEAFF
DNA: TGTGCCAGCAGAACAGGGGTAAGGACTGAAGCTTTCTTT

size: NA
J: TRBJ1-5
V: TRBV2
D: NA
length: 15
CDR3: CASSPVRGPGQPQHF
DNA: TGTGCCAGCTCCCCTGTTAGAGGGCCGGGTCAGCCCCAGCATTTT

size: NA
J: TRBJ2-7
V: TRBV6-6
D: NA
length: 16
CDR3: CASTNRYERSSYEQYF
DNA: TGTGCCAGCACGAACCGTTACGAACGGAGTTCCTACGAGCAGTACTTC

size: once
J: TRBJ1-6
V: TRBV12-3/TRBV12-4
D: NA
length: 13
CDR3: CASSLGGGSPLHF
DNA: TGTGCCAGCAGTTTAGGGGGGGGGTCACCCCTCCACTTT

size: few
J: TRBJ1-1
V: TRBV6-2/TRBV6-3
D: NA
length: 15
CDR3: CASSDYLARSTEAFF
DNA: TGTGCCAGCAGTGATTACCTAGCCCGGAGCACTGAAGCTTTCTTT

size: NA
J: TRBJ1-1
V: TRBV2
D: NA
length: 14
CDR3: CASSVNWGTNEAFF
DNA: TGTGCCAGCAGTGTAAACTGGGGCACTAATGAAGCTTTCTTT

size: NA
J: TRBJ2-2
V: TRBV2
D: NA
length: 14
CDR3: CASSGAGNTGELFF
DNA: TGTGCCAGCAGTGGGGCAGGGAACACCGGGGAGCTGTTTTTT

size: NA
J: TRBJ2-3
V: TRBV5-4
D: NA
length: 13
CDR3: CASSSGDTDTQYF
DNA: TGTGCCAGCAGCTCTGGAGACACAGATACGCAGTATTTT

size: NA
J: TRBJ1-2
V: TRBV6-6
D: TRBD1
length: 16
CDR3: CASNLKKGQVDYGYTF
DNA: TGTGCCAGCAACCTTAAAAAGGGACAGGTAGACTATGGCTACACCTTC

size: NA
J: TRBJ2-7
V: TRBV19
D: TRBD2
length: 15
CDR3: CASSIGGGGQVEQYF
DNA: TGTGCCAGTAGTATAGGTGGCGGGGGGCAAGTCGAGCAGTACTTC

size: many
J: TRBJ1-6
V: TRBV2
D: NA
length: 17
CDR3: CASAARGVKSYNSPLHF
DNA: TGTGCCAGCGCTGCAAGAGGAGTAAAGAGCTATAATTCACCCCTCCACTTT

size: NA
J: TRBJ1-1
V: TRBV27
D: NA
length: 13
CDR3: CASSLSRNTEAFF
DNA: TGTGCCAGCAGTTTGAGCCGGAACACTGAAGCTTTCTTT

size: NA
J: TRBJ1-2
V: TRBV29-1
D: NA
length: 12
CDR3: CSVGEGDYGYTF
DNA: TGCAGCGTTGGGGAGGGGGACTATGGCTACACCTTC

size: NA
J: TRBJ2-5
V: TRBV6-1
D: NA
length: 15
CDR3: CASSEPGGPTETQYF
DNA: TGTGCCAGCAGTGAACCCGGAGGGCCGACAGAGACCCAGTACTTC

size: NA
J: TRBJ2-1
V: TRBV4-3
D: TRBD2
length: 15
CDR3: CASSQRRSGNNEQFF
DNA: TGCGCCAGCAGCCAACGCCGTAGCGGGAACAATGAGCAGTTCTTC

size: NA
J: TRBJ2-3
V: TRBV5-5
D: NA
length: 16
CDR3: CASSLIPSVDTDTQYF
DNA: TGTGCCAGCAGCTTGATTCCTAGCGTAGACACAGATACGCAGTATTTT

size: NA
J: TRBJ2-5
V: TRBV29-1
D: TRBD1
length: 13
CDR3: CSGGQGRGETQYF
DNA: TGCAGCGGAGGACAGGGGAGGGGAGAGACCCAGTACTTC